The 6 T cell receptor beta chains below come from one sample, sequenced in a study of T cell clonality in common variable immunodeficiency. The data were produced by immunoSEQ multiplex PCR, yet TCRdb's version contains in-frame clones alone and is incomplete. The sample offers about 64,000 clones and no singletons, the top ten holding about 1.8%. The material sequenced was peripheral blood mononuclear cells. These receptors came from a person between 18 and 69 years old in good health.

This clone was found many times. The sequenced CDR3 bases are TGTGCCAGCAGCTTAGCGGGACAGGGGTCCAGGGAGACC. This sequence encodes CASSLAGQGSRET. The entire CDR3 protein reads CASSLAGQGSRETQYF. The chain links TRBV7-2 to TRBJ2-5; 10 nucleotides align to TRBD1. The CDR3 extends 3 residues past the end of the read, so its final part is completed from the germline J gene. Trimming removed 0 bases from V and 5 bases from J; junction bases left unmatched: 6. The length of the CDR3 is 16 residues. CDR1 is SGHTA and CDR2 is FQGNSA in the germline V gene.

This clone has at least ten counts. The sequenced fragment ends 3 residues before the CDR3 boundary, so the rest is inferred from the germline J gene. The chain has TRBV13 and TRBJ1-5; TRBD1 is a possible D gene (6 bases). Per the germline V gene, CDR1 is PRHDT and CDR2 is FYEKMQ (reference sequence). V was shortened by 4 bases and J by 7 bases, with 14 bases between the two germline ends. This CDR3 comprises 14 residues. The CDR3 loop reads CASSSRQANQPQHF. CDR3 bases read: TGTGCCAGCAGCTCCAGACAGGCTAACCAGCCC.

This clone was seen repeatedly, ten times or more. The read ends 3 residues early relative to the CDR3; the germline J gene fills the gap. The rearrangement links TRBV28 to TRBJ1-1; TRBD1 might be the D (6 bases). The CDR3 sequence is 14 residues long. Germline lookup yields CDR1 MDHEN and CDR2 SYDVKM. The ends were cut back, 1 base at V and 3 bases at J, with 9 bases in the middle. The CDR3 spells CASSLLTGYTEAFF. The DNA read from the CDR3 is TGTGCCAGCAGTTTATTGACAGGATACACTGAA.

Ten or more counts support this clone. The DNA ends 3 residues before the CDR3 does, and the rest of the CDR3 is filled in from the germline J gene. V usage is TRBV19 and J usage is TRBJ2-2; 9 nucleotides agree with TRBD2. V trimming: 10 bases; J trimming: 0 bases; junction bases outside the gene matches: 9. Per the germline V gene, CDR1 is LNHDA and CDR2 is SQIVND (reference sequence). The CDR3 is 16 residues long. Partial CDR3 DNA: TGTGCCACCGCGACTAGCGGTTCCGCGAACACCGGGGAG. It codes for CATATSGSANTGE. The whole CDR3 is CATATSGSANTGELFF.

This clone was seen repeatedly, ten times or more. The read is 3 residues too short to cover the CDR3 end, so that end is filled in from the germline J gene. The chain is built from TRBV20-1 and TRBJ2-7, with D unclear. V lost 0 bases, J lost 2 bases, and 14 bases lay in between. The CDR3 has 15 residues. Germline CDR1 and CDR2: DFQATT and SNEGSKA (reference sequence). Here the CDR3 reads CSARDPLSITYEQYF. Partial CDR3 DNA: TGCAGTGCTAGAGATCCCCTAAGTATCACCTACGAG.

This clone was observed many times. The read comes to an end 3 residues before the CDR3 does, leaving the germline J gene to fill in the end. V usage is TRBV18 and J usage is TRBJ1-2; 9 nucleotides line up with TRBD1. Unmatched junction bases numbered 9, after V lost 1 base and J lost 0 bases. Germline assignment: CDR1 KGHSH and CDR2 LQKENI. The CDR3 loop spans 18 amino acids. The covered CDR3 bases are TGTGCCAGCTCACCACTGTCCCTCGGGACAGGGTCTAACTATGGC. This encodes CASSPLSLGTGSNYG. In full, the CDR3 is CASSPLSLGTGSNYGYTF.